This T cell receptor beta chain originates from a study of beta chain bispecific antibodies for T cell cancers. Whole-study results and caveats: In these mixed samples, most targeted TRBV reads derived from the leukemia cell line.

This clonotype was recorded a few times. The antigen remains undetermined. Per germline, CDR1 LNHDA and CDR2 SQIVND (reference sequence). Germline trimming cut 6 bases from V and 4 bases from J; bases unmatched to any gene: 8. The CDR3 runs to 15 residues. T cells were expanded from blood mononuclear cells for about three days with anti-CD3 OKT3 or CD3/CD28 beads. Cocultures held roughly 50,000 normal T cells, roughly 50,000 targets, and bispecific antibody. Via MiXCR, TCRdb re-called the 5' RACE reads, giving one row per CDR3 protein. This table has just over 20,000 distinct CDR3 sequences, approximately 2.5% appearing once.

This sequence was found in a human donor in good health. Some clones in this sample may be carry-over from other donors' samples. Sample: healthy donor T cells cultured with leukemia cells. The V gene is TRBV19, the J gene TRBJ1-4, with TRBD1 matching 7 bases. This chain's CDR3 is CASSLTGDINEKLFF. The DNA of the CDR3 is TGTGCCAGTAGCCTAACAGGGGACATTAATGAAAAACTGTTTTTT.